The 29 T cell receptor beta chains listed next were all sequenced from one sample in a study of T cell responses to AZD1222 COVID-19 vaccine. Assay used: immunoSEQ multiplex PCR; TCRdb lists only in-frame clones, some missing. The sample has about 150,000 clones, around 86% seen once. The sample in question was peripheral blood, obtained 28 days after the second AZD1222 dose. These receptors all come from an adult who received the AZD1222 COVID-19 vaccine.

This rearrangement joins TRBV7-2 to TRBJ2-4, with D possibly matching TRBD1 (5 bases). The V end lost 5 bases, the J end lost 5 bases, and 13 bases lay between the germline ends. CDR1 and CDR2 (germline): SGHTA, FQGNSA. The CDR3 has 14 amino acids. CDR3 nucleotide sequence: TGTGCCAGCAGCCCAACCATGGGGCAAAACATTCAGTACTTC. This sequence encodes CASSPTMGQNIQYF.

The J gene is TRBJ2-7, the V gene TRBV7-8, with 9 bases identical to TRBD1. Germline V gene lookup returns CDR1 SGHVS and CDR2 FQNEAQ. The V gene end was trimmed by 0 bases and the J gene end by 3 bases; junction bases not matched to a gene: 6. There are 16 residues in the CDR3. CDR3 in amino acids: CASSLAGGTGYYEQYF. The DNA of the CDR3 is TGTGCCAGCAGCTTAGCGGGGGGGACAGGGTACTACGAGCAGTACTTC.

Notes on this clone: Other DNA sequences in this sample translate to the same CDR3. The chain joins TRBV9 to TRBJ2-5; D not resolved. The V gene lost 0 bases and the J gene lost 5 bases, with 8 bases spanning the gap. Germline CDR1 is SGDLS and CDR2 is YYNGEE. The CDR3 totals 13 residues. Here the CDR3 DNA reads TGTGCCAGCAGCGTAGCTGGGTCGGAGACCCAGTACTTC. Translated: CASSVAGSETQYF.

This chain joins TRBV4-2 and TRBJ2-7, with 9 bases matching TRBD1. The CDR3 totals 16 residues. Losses at the gene ends were 2 bases for V and 6 bases for J; bases not matched to a gene: 11. The germline CDR1 and CDR2 sequences are LGHNA and YNFKEQ. This CDR3 reads CASSQNPGQGRLEQYF. The DNA of the CDR3 is TGTGCCAGCAGCCAAAATCCGGGACAGGGTCGACTCGAGCAGTACTTC.

V gene TRBV18 combines with J gene TRBJ2-2; possibly TRBD2 for D (5 bases). Germline CDR1 is KGHSH and CDR2 is LQKENI. The CDR3 covers 17 residues. V was clipped by 3 bases and J by 2 bases, with 16 bases between them. The CDR3 protein is CASSPGPRAVNTGELFF. The CDR3 coding sequence is TGTGCCAGCTCACCTGGTCCGAGGGCAGTTAACACCGGGGAGCTGTTTTTT. Filled out from reference TRBV18 and TRBJ2-2, the complete variable domain reads NAGVMQNPRHLVRRRGQEARLRCSPMKGHSHVYWYRQLPEEGLKFMVYLQKENIIDESGMPKERFSAEFPKEGPSILRIQQVVRGDSAAYFCASSPGPRAVNTGELFFGEGSRLTVL.

The J gene is TRBJ1-6, the V gene TRBV6-5; TRBD1 matches 11 bases. CDR3 size: 15 residues. J lost 10 bases, V lost 6 bases, and 8 bases had no gene match. CDR1 and CDR2 (germline): MNHEY, SVGAGI. CDR3 in amino acids: CASSLGQGAWSPLHF. DNA for the CDR3: TGTGCCAGCAGCCTCGGACAGGGGGCCTGGTCACCCCTCCACTTT.

The chain is built from TRBV5-1 and TRBJ1-5; the D is unclear. CDR1 is SGHRS and CDR2 is YFSETQ in the germline V gene. V lost 0 bases and J 1 base, leaving 8 bases between the germline ends. The CDR3 is made up of 15 amino acids. CDR3 protein: CASSLGTQSNQPQHF. CDR3 in DNA: TGCGCCAGCAGCTTGGGGACTCAGAGCAATCAGCCCCAGCATTTT.

With regard to this clone: At one end, the junction sequence differs from germline, possibly due to a read error. The chain uses TRBV6-5 and TRBJ2-2; D remains ambiguous. The CDR3 runs to 12 residues. Germline V CDR1 and CDR2: MNHEY, SVGAGI. The CDR3 DNA follows: TGTGCCAGCAGTTTGAACGCCGGGGAGCTGTTTTTT. Its protein is CASSLNAGELFF.

This rearrangement joins TRBV19 to TRBJ2-3; TRBD2 matches at 9 bases. V was clipped by 10 bases and J by 5 bases; unmatched bases: 13. Germline-derived CDR1 and CDR2 are LNHDA and SQIVND (reference sequence). The CDR3 length is 15 residues. The CDR3 sequence is CATRLSGRMGDTQYF. CDR3 in DNA: TGTGCCACGCGCCTTAGCGGGAGAATGGGAGATACGCAGTATTTT. The entire variable domain, with the rest obtained from reference TRBV19 and TRBJ2-3, is as follows: DGGITQSPKYLFRKEGQNVTLSCEQNLNHDAMYWYRQDPGQGLRLIYYSQIVNDFQKGDIAEGYSVSREKKESFPLTVTSAQKNPTAFYLCATRLSGRMGDTQYFGPGTRLTVL.

V and J are TRBV4-2 and TRBJ2-7, with 11 nucleotides matching TRBD2. This CDR3 has 17 residues. The ends lost 8 bases at V and 0 bases at J; junction bases unmatched: 12. From germline, CDR1 is LGHNA and CDR2 YNFKEQ. The CDR3 here is CASGTFGLAGYSYEQYF. CDR3 coding DNA: TGTGCCAGCGGAACGTTCGGACTAGCGGGTTACTCCTACGAGCAGTACTTC.

The gene calls are TRBV11-2 and TRBJ2-1; D remains unclear. Germline V lookup: CDR1 SGHAT, CDR2 FQNNGV. CDR3 size: 12 residues. V lost 1 base and J lost 15, with 13 bases in between. CDR3 nucleotides: TGTGCCAGCAGCTTAGTATCGGACGTTCTGTTCTTC. It codes for CASSLVSDVLFF.

The chain links TRBV5-1 to TRBJ2-3; 10 bases line up with TRBD2. Unmatched junction bases numbered 3, after V lost 4 bases and J lost 7 bases. This CDR3 has 13 amino acids. CDR1 and CDR2 (germline): SGHRS, YFSETQ. The CDR3, as DNA: TGCGCCAGCAGCCTAGCGGGAGATAATACGCAGTATTTT. It encodes CASSLAGDNTQYF.

This chain uses TRBV9 with TRBJ2-2, with TRBD1 as a possible D gene (6 bases). Germline values: CDR1 SGDLS, CDR2 YYNGEE. V gave up 3 bases and J gave up 4 bases, with 10 bases separating them. The CDR3 consists of 14 residues. DNA for the CDR3: TGTGCCAGCAGCGCTGGACAGAGCACCGGGGAGCTGTTTTTT. Protein product: CASSAGQSTGELFF.

This rearrangement joins TRBV7-9 to TRBJ2-1; perhaps D is TRBD1 or TRBD2 (6 bases each). Germline V gene lookup returns CDR1 SEHNR and CDR2 FQNEAQ (reference sequence). With 5 bases removed from V and 6 bases from J, the gap between germline ends came to 23 bases. This CDR3 region has 17 residues. The CDR3 sequence is CASSPQGYGTRINEQFF. In DNA form, the CDR3 reads TGTGCCAGCAGCCCGCAGGGGTACGGGACTCGAATCAATGAGCAGTTCTTC.

The chain employs TRBV6-2 or TRBV6-3 and TRBJ2-1; no clear D. This CDR3 comprises 13 residues. With 6 bases removed from V and 7 bases from J, the gap between germline ends came to 13 bases. The germline V gene encodes CDR1 MNHEY and CDR2 SVGEGT. CDR3 region: CASSDPPLNEQFF. DNA of the CDR3: TGTGCCAGCAGCGACCCGCCTTTGAATGAGCAGTTCTTC.

This clone showed up just once. V usage is TRBV6-5 and J usage is TRBJ1-2, with D possibly TRBD1 on 6 matching bases. The CDR3 runs to 13 residues. V was trimmed by 5 bases and J by 2 bases, leaving 9 bases between them. Looked up from germline, CDR1 is MNHEY and CDR2 is SVGAGI. CDR3 in amino acids: CASSRQANYGYTF. DNA for the CDR3: TGTGCCAGCAGTCGACAGGCGAACTATGGCTACACCTTC.

This rearrangement joins TRBV5-1 to TRBJ2-3; 9 nucleotides agree with TRBD2. The CDR3 has 16 residues. The germline V gene has CDR1 SGHRS and CDR2 YFSETQ. With 6 bases clipped from V and 0 bases from J, the junction kept 8 bases outside the gene matches. The CDR3 sequence is CASKLGSGGSTDTQYF. The CDR3 DNA reads TGCGCCAGCAAGTTGGGTAGCGGGGGCAGCACAGATACGCAGTATTTT.

CDR3 in amino acids: CASSQDGTNYGYTF. The CDR3 bases are TGTGCCAGCAGCCAAGATGGGACTAACTATGGCTACACCTTC. This chain uses TRBV3-1 (or the pseudogene TRBV3-2) with TRBJ1-2; the D is unclear. Germline values: CDR1 LGHDT, CDR2 YNNKEL (reference sequence). CDR3 length: 14 amino acids. V was clipped by 0 bases and J by 0 bases, with 5 bases between them.

V gene TRBV3-1 (or the pseudogene TRBV3-2) combines with J gene TRBJ2-1, with D perhaps matching TRBD2 (5 bases). The ends were cut back, 5 bases at V and 2 bases at J, with 13 bases in the middle. The CDR3 is 15 residues long. CDR1 LGHDT and CDR2 YNNKEL come from the germline V gene (reference sequence). CDR3 residues: CASSGQAVTYNEQFF. For the CDR3, the DNA is TGTGCCAGCAGCGGCCAAGCGGTGACCTACAATGAGCAGTTCTTC.

The V gene is TRBV11-2, the J gene TRBJ2-1, with D possibly matching TRBD2 (5 bases). This CDR3 is built from 16 residues. Trimming stripped 5 bases from V and 5 bases from J, with 19 bases between. Germline loops: CDR1 SGHAT, CDR2 FQNNGV. The CDR3 nucleotides are TGTGCCAGCAGCCGGTTACGGGGTAAGAGAGACAATGAGCAGTTCTTC. Protein: CASSRLRGKRDNEQFF.

The chain joins TRBV28 to TRBJ2-7; 11 nucleotides align to TRBD2. The germline V gene has CDR1 MDHEN and CDR2 SYDVKM. The CDR3 loop spans 15 amino acids. J was trimmed by 9 bases and V by 4 bases; bases with no gene match: 11. CDR3 residues: CASSSLAGEPRTQYF. The CDR3 nucleotides read TGTGCCAGCAGTTCACTAGCGGGAGAACCCAGAACGCAGTACTTC.

The chain is built from TRBV2 and TRBJ2-7; a possible D gene is TRBD2 (6 bases). Per germline, CDR1 SNHLY and CDR2 FYNNEI. Between the trimmed V and J ends, which lost 10 bases and 0 bases, there was a span of 19 bases. The CDR3 covers 15 residues. The CDR3 DNA is TGTGCCACCGAGAAGACGGGAGCGAGCTCCTACGAGCAGTACTTC. Protein: CATEKTGASSYEQYF. Full variable domain (remainder filled in from reference TRBV2 and TRBJ2-7): EPEVTQTPSHQVTQMGQEVILRCVPISNHLYFYWYRQILGQKVEFLVSFYNNEISEKSEIFDDQFSVERPDGSNFTLKIRSTKLEDSAMYFCATEKTGASSYEQYFGPGTRLTVT.

The J gene is TRBJ1-2, the V gene TRBV3-1 (or the pseudogene TRBV3-2); TRBD1 is a possible D gene (5 bases). Germline V gives CDR1 LGHDT, CDR2 YNNKEL (reference sequence). The CDR3 is made up of 12 amino acids. V lost 0 bases to trimming and J lost 7 bases, with 6 bases between them. The chain's CDR3 is CASSQEGVGYTF. CDR3 nucleotide sequence: TGTGCCAGCAGCCAAGAGGGGGTTGGCTACACCTTC.

V is TRBV7-8 and J is TRBJ1-2; D remains unclear. CDR3 length equals 12 residues. Germline lookup yields CDR1 SGHVS and CDR2 FQNEAQ. The V end was cut by 6 bases, the J end by 4 bases, with 9 bases between. CDR3 in amino acids: CASSLDAYGYTF. Here the CDR3 DNA reads TGTGCCAGCAGTCTGGACGCCTATGGCTACACCTTC. Based on the CDR3 plus reference TRBV7-8 and TRBJ1-2, the full variable domain is GAGVSQSPRYKVAKRGQDVALRCDPISGHVSLFWYQQALGQGPEFLTYFQNEAQLDKSGLPSDRFFAERPEGSVSTLKIQRTQQEDSAVYLCASSLDAYGYTFGSGTRLTVV.

The chain employs TRBV18 and TRBJ1-1, with TRBD1 as a possible D gene (5 bases). Germline V CDR1 and CDR2: KGHSH, LQKENI. This CDR3 is 14 amino acids long. With 2 bases removed from V and 1 base from J, the gap between germline ends came to 8 bases. CDR3 in DNA: TGTGCCAGCTCACCATCCGGGGGGAACACTGAAGCTTTCTTT. This codes for CASSPSGGNTEAFF.

This chain uses TRBV5-1 with TRBJ2-5; D is undetermined. Trimming shortened V by 3 bases and J by 5 bases, and 11 bases separated the two germline ends. Germline loops: CDR1 SGHRS, CDR2 YFSETQ. The CDR3 covers 13 residues. Written as DNA, the CDR3 is TGCGCCAGCAGCTCCCCCCCGCGGGAGACCCAGTACTTC. Translating it yields CASSSPPRETQYF.

The rearrangement joins TRBV29-1 to TRBJ2-3; TRBD1 aligns across 8 bases. From germline, CDR1 is SQVTM and CDR2 ANQGSEA. This CDR3 is 16 amino acids long. The V segment lost 4 bases and the J segment 1 base; nucleotides outside the gene matches: 10. CDR3 nucleotide sequence: TGCAGCGTTGTTGGGGTGGGACAGGATGGCACAGATACGCAGTATTTT. Its protein is CSVVGVGQDGTDTQYF.

The CDR3 region has the DNA TGTGCCAGCAGGGATTGGGCCCAGCCCCAGCATTTT. Residues: CASRDWAQPQHF. This chain uses TRBV6-5 with TRBJ1-5, with D unclear. The ends were cut back, 6 bases at V and 7 bases at J, with 10 bases in the middle. In germline, CDR1 is MNHEY, CDR2 SVGAGI. The CDR3 spans 12 residues.

This clone was observed at least ten times. The chain joins TRBV5-1 to TRBJ2-7, with unresolved D. This CDR3 contains 15 residues. Deletions cut 4 bases from V and 2 bases from J, with 16 bases between. Germline CDR1 SGHRS, CDR2 YFSETQ. The CDR3 sequence: CASSRDTGKTYEQYF. The CDR3 nucleotides read TGCGCCAGCAGCCGAGACACGGGCAAAACCTACGAGCAGTACTTC. Full variable domain (rest looked up from reference TRBV5-1 and TRBJ2-7): KAGVTQTPRYLIKTRGQQVTLSCSPISGHRSVSWYQQTPGQGLQFLFEYFSETQRNKGNFPGRFSGRQFSNSRSEMNVSTLELGDSALYLCASSRDTGKTYEQYFGPGTRLTVT.